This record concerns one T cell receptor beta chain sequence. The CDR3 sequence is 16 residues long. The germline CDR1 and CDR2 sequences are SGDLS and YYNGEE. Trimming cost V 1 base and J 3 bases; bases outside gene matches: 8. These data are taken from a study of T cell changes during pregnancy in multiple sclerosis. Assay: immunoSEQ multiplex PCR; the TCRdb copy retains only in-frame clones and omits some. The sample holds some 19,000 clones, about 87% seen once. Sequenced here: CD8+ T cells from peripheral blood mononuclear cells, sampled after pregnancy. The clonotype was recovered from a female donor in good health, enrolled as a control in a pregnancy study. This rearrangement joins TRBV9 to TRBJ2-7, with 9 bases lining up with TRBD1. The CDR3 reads CASSVRSGTGLYEQYF. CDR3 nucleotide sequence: TGTGCCAGCAGCGTAAGATCCGGGACAGGGCTCTACGAGCAGTACTTC.